The 26 T cell receptor beta chains below were found in one sample sequenced in a study of blood T cells in healthy people across ages. A J-beta primer mix and a sample-barcoded 5' primer were used in a second PCR of about 6 to 12 cycles. TCRdb reanalysed the 5' RACE reads using MiXCR and keeps one entry per CDR3 protein. The top ten clones hold just over 4% of a sample with over a million distinct CDR3 sequences, 35% to 45% of them seen once. Material: blood. The receptors originated from a woman younger than 35 in good health.

Ten or more counts support this clonotype. The CDR3, as DNA: TGTGCAACCTTGGCCGGGCTTCACTACAATGAGCAGTTCTTC. Its translation is CATLAGLHYNEQFF. This sequence joins TRBV6-2 or TRBV6-3 and TRBJ2-1; D remains ambiguous. The CDR3 consists of 14 residues. CDR1 is MNHEY, CDR2 SVGEGT, per germline.

This clonotype has more than one count but fewer than ten. J is TRBJ2-5 and V is TRBV12-3 or TRBV12-4; tentatively, D is TRBD1 (6 bases). Trimming pared 7 bases from V and 7 bases from J, leaving 19 bases between. This CDR3 region has 14 residues. CDR3 DNA: TGTGCCAGCACCCTGTTGACAGGCTCTGTGACCCAGTACTTC. It translates to CASTLLTGSVTQYF.

In this sample, this clonotype turned up once. The genes are TRBV4-2 and TRBJ2-1; 7 bases line up with TRBD1. Germline V CDR1 and CDR2: LGHNA, YNFKEQ. CDR3 length equals 19 residues. The J segment lost 4 bases and the V segment lost 1 base, leaving 16 bases of the junction unmatched. CDR3 region: CASSQVESFRDRPYNEQFF. In nucleotides, the CDR3 is TGTGCCAGCAGCCAAGTTGAATCGTTTCGGGACAGACCATACAATGAGCAGTTCTTC.

J is TRBJ2-7 and V is TRBV27, with TRBD2 matching over 12 bases. The CDR3 extends over 15 amino acids. Germline CDR1 is MNHEY and CDR2 is SMNVEV (reference sequence). The V segment lost 8 bases and the J segment 3 bases; nucleotides outside the gene matches: 8. This CDR3 reads CASRETSGSGYEQYF. In DNA, the CDR3 is TGTGCCAGCCGCGAGACTAGCGGGAGTGGCTACGAGCAGTACTTC.

This clonotype is a singleton in its sample. The chain couples TRBV7-2 to TRBJ2-3, with 7 bases lining up with TRBD1. The CDR3 has 15 amino acids. The germline gives CDR1 SGHTA, CDR2 FQGNSA. Trimming cost V 5 bases and J 3 bases; bases outside gene matches: 8. The CDR3 region is CASSRSWTGTDTQYF. The CDR3 DNA reads TGTGCCAGCAGCCGGTCCTGGACAGGTACAGATACGCAGTATTTT. The full variable domain, its missing parts supplied by reference TRBV7-2 and TRBJ2-3, is GAGVSQSPSNKVTEKGKDVELRCDPISGHTALYWYRQSLGQGLEFLIYFQGNSAPDKSGLPSDRFSAERTGGSVSTLTIQRTQQEDSAVYLCASSRSWTGTDTQYFGPGTRLTVL.

The CDR3 sequence is CAIDDRDSYNEQFF. The CDR3, as DNA: TGTGCCATCGATGACAGGGACTCCTACAATGAGCAGTTCTTC. The chain employs TRBV10-3 and TRBJ2-1; TRBD1 aligns across 7 bases. In germline, CDR1 is ENHRY, CDR2 SYGVKD. The CDR3 has 14 residues. Losses at the gene ends were 8 bases for V and 0 bases for J; bases not matched to a gene: 4.

V usage is TRBV29-1 and J usage is TRBJ2-7, with D perhaps matching TRBD2 (6 bases). The CDR3 has 11 residues. Germline V gene data show CDR1 as SQVTM and CDR2 as ANQGSEA. V was shortened by 5 bases and J by 3 bases, with 8 bases between the two germline ends. The CDR3, as DNA: TGCAGCGTTCGGACTAACTACGAGCAGTACTTC. Translated, it gives CSVRTNYEQYF.

J is TRBJ2-5 and V is TRBV19, with TRBD1 matching over 7 bases. V shed 4 bases and J 4 bases; nucleotides not matched to a gene: 3. The CDR3 totals 13 residues. The V gene's germline CDR1 is LNHDA and CDR2 SQIVND (reference sequence). This CDR3 is CASSNTGAETQYF. The CDR3 DNA sequence: TGTGCCAGTAGTAATACAGGGGCAGAGACCCAGTACTTC.

The gene calls are TRBV4-1 and TRBJ2-1, with D uncertain. V lost 0 bases and J 3 bases, leaving 9 bases between the germline ends. The CDR3 consists of 15 residues. Germline-derived CDR1 and CDR2 are MGHRA and YSYEKL. CDR3 DNA sequence: TGCGCCAGCAGCCAAGAACCCCCTGTCTACAATGAGCAGTTCTTC. Its translation: CASSQEPPVYNEQFF.

J is TRBJ1-5 and V is TRBV20-1; 8 nucleotides agree with TRBD1. Germline V gene lookup returns CDR1 DFQATT and CDR2 SNEGSKA (reference sequence). V shed 3 bases and J 2 bases; nucleotides not matched to a gene: 3. This CDR3 comprises 14 residues. CDR3 nucleotides: TGCAGTGCTAGTCAGGGGGCGGGCAATCAGCCCCAGCATTTT. Its protein is CSASQGAGNQPQHF.

This clonotype is a singleton in its sample. The rearrangement links TRBV20-1 to TRBJ2-3; D possibly corresponds to TRBD1 (6 bases). The germline CDR1 and CDR2 sequences are DFQATT and SNEGSKA (reference sequence). The CDR3 sequence is 15 residues long. V lost 3 bases, J lost 4 bases, and 17 bases lay in between. The CDR3 loop is CSASGGAVYSDTQYF. CDR3 nucleotide sequence: TGCAGTGCTAGTGGGGGCGCGGTATACTCAGATACGCAGTATTTT.

V gene TRBV7-6 combines with J gene TRBJ2-5; 10 positions match TRBD1. The J call may be wrong; the DNA end is better matched by TRBJ2-7. Looked up from germline, CDR1 is SGHVS and CDR2 is FNYEAQ. The length of the CDR3 is 14 residues. The CDR3 loop reads CASSPVGQGYEQYF. The CDR3 coding sequence is TGTGCCAGCAGCCCCGTGGGACAGGGGTACGAGCAGTACTTC.

This rearrangement joins TRBV3-1 to TRBJ2-7; unclear D gene. Germline assignment: CDR1 LGHDT and CDR2 YNNKEL (reference sequence). This CDR3 has 12 residues. With 2 bases removed from V and 3 bases from J, the gap between germline ends came to 5 bases. CDR3 nucleotides: TGTGCCAGCAGCCAACAACACTACGAGCAGTACTTC. It translates to CASSQQHYEQYF.

V is TRBV4-3 and J is TRBJ2-3, with 7 bases matching TRBD1. The CDR3 loop spans 16 amino acids. Germline V gives CDR1 LGHNA, CDR2 YSLEER. The V segment lost 3 bases and the J segment 2 bases; nucleotides outside the gene matches: 8. CDR3 amino acids: CASSQERTGSTDTQYF. The CDR3 nucleotides read TGCGCCAGCAGCCAGGAACGGACAGGATCCACAGATACGCAGTATTTT.

V is TRBV27 and J is TRBJ2-4, with D possibly being TRBD1 (6 bases). Per the germline V gene, CDR1 is MNHEY and CDR2 is SMNVEV (reference sequence). V was clipped by 4 bases and J by 6 bases, with 10 bases between them. The CDR3 sequence is 13 residues long. CDR3 in DNA: TGTGCCAGCAGTTGGACAGTAGGAAACATTCAGTACTTC. The encoded protein is CASSWTVGNIQYF.

J is TRBJ2-3 and V is TRBV2, with TRBD2 identical over 15 bases. Germline V gives CDR1 SNHLY, CDR2 FYNNEI. V trimming: 5 bases; J trimming: 11 bases; junction bases outside the gene matches: 11. The CDR3 has 16 residues. This chain's CDR3 is CASSLVPGLAGGEQYF. The CDR3 coding sequence is TGTGCCAGCAGTCTCGTCCCGGGACTAGCGGGAGGTGAGCAGTATTTT.

The J gene is TRBJ1-1, the V gene TRBV21-1. TRBV21-1 is assigned pseudogene status. The length of the CDR3 is 14 residues. The chain's CDR3 is CASTNHTVNTEAFF. The CDR3 nucleotides read TGTGCCAGCACGAACCACACGGTTAACACTGAAGCTTTCTTT.

This clonotype showed up just a few times. Compared with germline, one end of the junction differs, possibly owing to a read error. The V gene is TRBV6-5, the J gene TRBJ2-3; TRBD2 aligns across 9 bases. Germline assignment: CDR1 MNHEY and CDR2 SVGAGI. The CDR3 covers 18 residues. The CDR3 sequence is CASSSDGSGTSPPDTKYF. The CDR3 nucleotides are TGTGCCAGCAGTTCCGATGGATCCGGGACTAGCCCCCCAGATACGAAGTATTTT.

This chain uses TRBV5-1 with TRBJ2-4; D is ambiguous. The DNA end favors TRBJ2-7, so the J call may be wrong. The length of the CDR3 is 14 residues. Germline V lookup: CDR1 SGHRS, CDR2 YFSETQ. CDR3 sequence: CASSFENSDGEQYF. In nucleotides, the CDR3 is TGCGCCAGCAGCTTTGAAAACAGCGACGGCGAGCAGTACTTC.

The sample holds one count of this clonotype. The CDR3 region has the DNA TGTGCCAGCAGCTCCGCTCTAGCGGGGGCCTACAATGAGCAGTTCTTC. This gives the protein CASSSALAGAYNEQFF. The chain employs TRBV11-2 and TRBJ2-1; 10 positions match TRBD2. With 4 bases clipped from V and 2 bases from J, the junction kept 5 bases outside the gene matches. The CDR3 sequence is 16 residues long. Germline V CDR1 and CDR2: SGHAT, FQNNGV.

The chain joins TRBV11-1 to TRBJ2-1, with 10 bases matching TRBD2. Per the germline V gene, CDR1 is SGHAT and CDR2 is FQDESV (reference sequence). This CDR3 comprises 23 residues. V lost 5 bases, J lost 3 bases, and 28 bases stayed unmatched. The CDR3, as DNA: TGTGCCAGCAGCACGAGTAGAGGAATTTGGGCTAGCGGGAGCGGTTCCGTCTACAATGAGCAGTTCTTC. This sequence encodes CASSTSRGIWASGSGSVYNEQFF.

This chain joins TRBV24-1 and TRBJ1-4; D call uncertain. CDR3 length equals 17 residues. The V and J ends lost 2 bases and 1 base respectively, with 13 bases between them. Germline V gene data show CDR1 as KGHDR and CDR2 as SFDVKD. As DNA, the CDR3 is TGTGCCACCAGTGATTCTATGAGAACGGAAACTAATGAAAAACTGTTTTTT. This translates into CATSDSMRTETNEKLFF.

This clonotype was detected a few times. The chain combines TRBV4-1 with TRBJ1-1; D call uncertain. V was clipped by 5 bases and J by 5 bases, with 18 bases between them. The CDR3 contains 15 residues. CDR1 and CDR2 (germline): MGHRA, YSYEKL. CDR3 in amino acids: CASSNPLRDRTEAFF. In DNA, the CDR3 is TGCGCCAGCAGCAACCCGCTCCGGGATCGGACTGAAGCTTTCTTT.

The chain joins TRBV2 to TRBJ2-1; possibly TRBD2 for D (6 bases). This CDR3 spans 16 amino acids. V was shortened by 9 bases and J by 13 bases, with 31 bases between the two germline ends. From germline, CDR1 is SNHLY and CDR2 FYNNEI. CDR3 in amino acids: CASSSSGSEEKETQFF. The CDR3 DNA follows: TGTGCCAGTAGTTCTTCCGGGAGCGAGGAAAAAGAGACCCAGTTCTTC.

The chain couples TRBV4-3 to TRBJ1-2, with D hard to call. The CDR3 is 14 amino acids. The germline CDR1 and CDR2 sequences are LGHNA and YSLEER. Trimming left V 1 base short and J 4 bases short, with 10 bases between. The CDR3: CASSQVPVSYGYTF. In DNA form, the CDR3 reads TGCGCCAGCAGCCAAGTTCCGGTCTCCTATGGCTACACCTTC.

The V and J genes are TRBV6-1 and TRBJ2-3; TRBD1 matches at 7 bases. This CDR3 contains 16 residues. Germline CDR1 is MNHNS and CDR2 is SASEGT. Losses at the gene ends were 7 bases for V and 0 bases for J; bases not matched to a gene: 10. CDR3 amino acids: CASTTQVTGSTDTQYF. The CDR3, as DNA: TGTGCCAGCACCACCCAAGTGACAGGGAGCACAGATACGCAGTATTTT.